Shown below are 16 T cell receptor beta chains from a single sample sequenced in a study of blood T cells in healthy people across ages (dated by TCRdb to 2013 to 2016). Preparation of the library involved 5' RACE. Reads for this sample came from an Illumina HiSeq 2500. The second PCR ran for about 6 to 12 cycles and used a J-beta primer mix along with a sample-barcoded 5' primer. TCRdb reran the public reads through fastp at Q25 and MiXCR, keeping productive beta chains. For every CDR3 protein sequence, its rows merge into one entry that carries the most common genes and DNA. The sample data list some 860,000 distinct CDR3 sequences, and roughly three fifths of these were observed just once. The ten largest clonotypes hold about 26% of the sample. Specimen: blood. The receptors here all came from a man in his forties in good health.

The chain carries TRBV20-1 and TRBJ1-1; the match to TRBD1 covers 11 bases. The CDR3 is 15 residues long. Germline V gene sequence: CDR1 DFQATT, CDR2 SNEGSKA (reference sequence). V shed 0 bases and J 6 bases; nucleotides not matched to a gene: 6. The CDR3 region is CSARESRDRGAEAFF. The CDR3 nucleotides are TGCAGTGCTAGAGAGTCTAGGGACAGGGGGGCTGAAGCTTTCTTT.

The rearrangement links TRBV3-1 to TRBJ2-1; 7 positions agree with TRBD2. The CDR3 is 15 residues long. V dropped 2 bases and J dropped 5; count of bases not matched to a gene: 6. Germline-derived CDR1 and CDR2 are LGHDT and YNNKEL (reference sequence). CDR3 amino acids: CASSQMTSFHNEQFF. CDR3 nucleotides: TGTGCCAGCAGCCAAATGACTAGCTTCCACAATGAGCAGTTCTTC.

With regard to this clonotype: The junction departs from the called germline gene at one end, perhaps through a read error. The gene calls are TRBV9 and TRBJ2-2; 11 bases align to TRBD1. CDR3 length equals 16 residues. CDR1 and CDR2 (germline): SGDLS, YYNGEE. CDR3 protein: CASSARGQGAAGKLFF. CDR3 nucleotide sequence: TGTGCCAGCAGCGCGAGAGGACAGGGGGCTGCCGGGAAGCTGTTTTTT.

The chain carries TRBV6-6 and TRBJ2-4, with 7 bases lining up with TRBD1. The V and J ends lost 2 bases and 0 bases, in that order; junction bases with no gene match: 4. CDR3 length equals 16 residues. Germline CDR1 MNHNY, CDR2 SVGAGI (reference sequence). The CDR3, as DNA: TGTGCCAGCAGTTACGACAGGGCACTAGCCAAAAACATTCAGTACTTC. It codes for CASSYDRALAKNIQYF.

In this sample, this clonotype turned up a few times. The chain recombines TRBV14 with TRBJ2-5; D is perhaps TRBD1 (6 bases). V was pared by 1 base and J by 4 bases, with 10 bases between. The CDR3 sequence is 14 residues long. Germline V gene lookup returns CDR1 SGHDN and CDR2 FVKESK. CDR3 protein: CASSQVGRGETQYF. Here the CDR3 DNA reads TGTGCCAGCAGCCAAGTAGGCAGGGGAGAGACCCAGTACTTC.

This clonotype was observed a single time. The chain joins TRBV10-3 to TRBJ2-1; no definite D call. V lost 6 bases and J 0 bases, leaving 9 bases between the germline ends. This CDR3 is built from 14 residues. Per the germline V gene, CDR1 is ENHRY and CDR2 is SYGVKD. CDR3 in amino acids: CAIRSLGSYNEQFF. Here the CDR3 DNA reads TGTGCCATCAGGAGTTTGGGCTCCTACAATGAGCAGTTCTTC.

The J gene is TRBJ2-2, the V gene TRBV28; TRBD1 agrees at 11 bases. The CDR3 is made up of 20 amino acids. Trimming took 6 bases from V and 5 from J; bases not matched to a gene: 20. Germline V gives CDR1 MDHEN, CDR2 SYDVKM. The CDR3 region is CASRRLGQGARIWVTGELFF. As DNA, the CDR3 is TGTGCCAGCAGACGCCTCGGACAGGGGGCGCGGATTTGGGTAACCGGGGAGCTGTTTTTT.

This chain connects TRBV29-1 to TRBJ2-5; the match to TRBD2 covers 10 bases. The last part of the DNA fits TRBJ2-7 better; the J call may be wrong. The CDR3 contains 12 residues. In germline, CDR1 is SQVTM, CDR2 ANQGSEA. The CDR3 sequence is CSTSSGSAEQYF. The CDR3 DNA is TGCAGCACATCTAGCGGGAGCGCCGAGCAGTACTTC.

This chain joins TRBV9 and TRBJ2-3; D unresolved. V lost 0 bases to trimming and J lost 7 bases, with 15 bases between them. Germline V gene lookup returns CDR1 SGDLS and CDR2 YYNGEE. The CDR3 covers 15 residues. The CDR3 protein is CASSVGSLLGYTQYF. CDR3 coding DNA: TGTGCCAGCAGCGTAGGGAGTCTCCTAGGGTATACGCAGTATTTT. The full variable domain, its missing parts supplied by reference TRBV9 and TRBJ2-3, is DSGVTQTPKHLITATGQRVTLRCSPRSGDLSVYWYQQSLDQGLQFLIQYYNGEERAKGNILERFSAQQFPDLHSELNLSSLELGDSALYFCASSVGSLLGYTQYFGPGTRLTVL.

There are a few counts of this clonotype. The gene calls are TRBV2 and TRBJ1-2; tentative D call: TRBD1 (5 bases). This CDR3 spans 14 amino acids. Germline CDR1 and CDR2: SNHLY and FYNNEI. Between the trimmed V and J ends, which lost 4 bases and 1 base, there was a span of 10 bases. CDR3 sequence reads: CASSARTLNYGYTF. The CDR3 DNA sequence: TGTGCCAGCAGTGCCCGGACACTTAACTATGGCTACACCTTC.

This clonotype has a handful of counts. The V gene is TRBV5-1, the J gene TRBJ2-3; 12 bases match TRBD2. The CDR3 is 15 amino acids. V lost 5 bases, J lost 2 bases, and 3 bases stayed unmatched. Germline V gene lookup returns CDR1 SGHRS and CDR2 YFSETQ. CDR3 nucleotide sequence: TGCGCCAGCAGAACTAGCGGGAGGATCACAGATACGCAGTATTTT. Translated: CASRTSGRITDTQYF.

This clonotype has only a few counts. The chain joins TRBV7-3 to TRBJ2-1; TRBD2 aligns across 14 bases. Germline trimming cut 0 bases from V and 10 bases from J; bases unmatched to any gene: 8. The germline V gene encodes CDR1 SGHTA and CDR2 FQGTGA. This CDR3 has 17 residues. The CDR3 sequence is CASSLTQTSGRGGEQFF. The CDR3, as DNA: TGTGCCAGCAGCTTAACCCAGACTAGCGGGAGGGGTGGGGAGCAGTTCTTC.

This sequence joins TRBV19 and TRBJ1-2, with 8 bases aligning to TRBD1. The germline V gene encodes CDR1 LNHDA and CDR2 SQIVND (reference sequence). J gave up 4 bases and V 5 bases, and 6 bases lay outside the gene matches. This CDR3 comprises 14 residues. CDR3 sequence reads: CASSPPTGVYGYTF. The DNA of the CDR3 is TGTGCCAGTAGTCCACCGACAGGGGTCTATGGCTACACCTTC.

This sequence joins TRBV6-1 and TRBJ2-7, with a tentative D call TRBD1 (5 bases). The closer fit of TRBJ2-5 to the DNA end suggests the J call may be wrong. This CDR3 has 13 residues. CDR1 and CDR2 (germline): MNHNS, SASEGT. The CDR3, as DNA: TGTGCCAGCAGTGGGCAGGGTCCGGAGACCCAGTACTTC. Translating it yields CASSGQGPETQYF.

The V and J genes are TRBV29-1 and TRBJ1-1; no reliable D call. CDR1 is SQVTM, CDR2 ANQGSEA, per germline. Between the trimmed V and J ends, which lost 6 bases and 0 bases, there was a span of 11 bases. The CDR3 is 13 amino acids. CDR3 amino acids: CSVPKDLNTEAFF. CDR3 in DNA: TGCAGCGTCCCGAAGGATCTGAACACTGAAGCTTTCTTT. Variable domain in full (rest from reference TRBV29-1 and TRBJ1-1): SAVISQKPSRDICQRGTSLTIQCQVDSQVTMMFWYRQQPGQSLTLIATANQGSEATYESGFVIDKFPISRPNLTFSTLTVSNMSPEDSSIYLCSVPKDLNTEAFFGQGTRLTVV.

V usage is TRBV24-1 and J usage is TRBJ1-5, with D hard to call. The CDR3 is 13 amino acids. Germline CDR1 reads KGHDR; CDR2 reads SFDVKD. V gave up 4 bases and J gave up 4 bases, with 7 bases separating them. The DNA of the CDR3 is TGTGCCACCAGTGAACCGGGTAATCAGCCCCAGCATTTT. This encodes CATSEPGNQPQHF.